The TCR beta chain under discussion was sequenced for a study of OX40 agonist ivuxolimab in advanced cancers. On this clone: Its specificity is unknown.

Autoimmune disease history or systemic immunosuppression barred patients. Study conclusions and caveats: More expanded clones were seen, on average, in CD8+ T cells than in CD4+.

The ends were cut back, 6 bases at V and 5 bases at J, with 10 bases in the middle. Germline CDR1 is MDHEN and CDR2 is SYDVKM. The CDR3 runs 12 residues. Repertoires were generated with immunoSEQ multiplex PCR, while TCRdb's copy carries only in-frame clones and drops some. The table shows approximately 58,000 clones, with around 84% occurring only once. The gene calls are TRBV28 and TRBJ2-5; D might be TRBD2 (6 bases). The sequences come from CD4+ or CD8+ T cells sorted from blood, collected in a trial of the OX40 agonist ivuxolimab. The receptor was isolated from an adult with an advanced solid tumor such as melanoma, head and neck, liver or kidney cancer. CDR3 nucleotides: TGTGCCAGCAGGCTGACTAGGGAGACCCAGTACTTC. It translates to CASRLTRETQYF.